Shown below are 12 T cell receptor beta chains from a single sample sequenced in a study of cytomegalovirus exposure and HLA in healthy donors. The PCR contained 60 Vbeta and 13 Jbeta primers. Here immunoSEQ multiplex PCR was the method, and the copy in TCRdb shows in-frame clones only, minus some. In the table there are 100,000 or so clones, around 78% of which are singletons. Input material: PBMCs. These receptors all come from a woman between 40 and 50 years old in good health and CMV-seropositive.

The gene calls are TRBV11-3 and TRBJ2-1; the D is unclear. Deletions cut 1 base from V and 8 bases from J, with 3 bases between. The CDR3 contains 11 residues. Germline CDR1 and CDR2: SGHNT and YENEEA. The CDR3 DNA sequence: TGTGCCAGCAGCTTAGTAGATGAGCAGTTCTTC. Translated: CASSLVDEQFF.

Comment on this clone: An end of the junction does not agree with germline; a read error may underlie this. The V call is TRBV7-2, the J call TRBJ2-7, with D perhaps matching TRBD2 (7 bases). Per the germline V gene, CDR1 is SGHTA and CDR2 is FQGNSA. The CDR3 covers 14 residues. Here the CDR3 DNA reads TGTGCCAGCAGAAAGGGGTCCTCGGGGGGCGAGCGGTACTTC. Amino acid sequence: CASRKGSSGGERYF.

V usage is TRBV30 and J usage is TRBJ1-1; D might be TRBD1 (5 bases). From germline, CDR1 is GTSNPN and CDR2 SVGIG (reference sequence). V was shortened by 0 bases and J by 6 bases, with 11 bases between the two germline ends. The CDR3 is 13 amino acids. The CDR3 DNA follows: TGTGCCTGGAGTGTACTTGGAGGGGCTGAAGCTTTCTTT. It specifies CAWSVLGGAEAFF.

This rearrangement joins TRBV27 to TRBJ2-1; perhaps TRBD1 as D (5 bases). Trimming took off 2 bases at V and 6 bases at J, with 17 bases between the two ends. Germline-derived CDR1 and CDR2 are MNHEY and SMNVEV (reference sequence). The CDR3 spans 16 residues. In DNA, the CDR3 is TGTGCCAGCAGTTTACAAAGACAGCTCTCCCCCAATGAGCAGTTCTTC. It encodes CASSLQRQLSPNEQFF.

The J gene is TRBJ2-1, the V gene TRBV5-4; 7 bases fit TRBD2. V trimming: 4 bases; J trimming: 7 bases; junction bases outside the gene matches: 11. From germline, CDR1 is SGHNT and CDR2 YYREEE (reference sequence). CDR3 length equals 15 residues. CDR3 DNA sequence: TGTGCCAGCAGCCCTGCGGGAGTCAGTTCGAATGAGCAGTTCTTC. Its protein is CASSPAGVSSNEQFF.

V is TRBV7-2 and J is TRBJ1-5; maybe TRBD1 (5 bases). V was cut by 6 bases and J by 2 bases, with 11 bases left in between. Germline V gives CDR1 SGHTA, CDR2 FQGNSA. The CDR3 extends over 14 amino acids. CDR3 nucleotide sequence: TGTGCCAGCAGTCCCAGGGAGGGCAATCAGCCCCAGCATTTT. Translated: CASSPREGNQPQHF.

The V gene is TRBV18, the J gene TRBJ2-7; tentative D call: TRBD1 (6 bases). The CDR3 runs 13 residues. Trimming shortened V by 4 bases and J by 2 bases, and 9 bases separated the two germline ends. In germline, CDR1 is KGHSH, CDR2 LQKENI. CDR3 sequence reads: CASSRDTAYEQYF. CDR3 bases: TGTGCCAGCTCACGGGACACAGCCTACGAGCAGTACTTC.

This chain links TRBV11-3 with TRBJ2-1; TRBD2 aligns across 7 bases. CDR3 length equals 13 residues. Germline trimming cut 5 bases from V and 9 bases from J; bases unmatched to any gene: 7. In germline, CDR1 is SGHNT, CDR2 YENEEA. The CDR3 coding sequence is TGTGCCAGCAGCGCTATGCCGGGGGGTGAGCAGTTCTTC. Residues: CASSAMPGGEQFF. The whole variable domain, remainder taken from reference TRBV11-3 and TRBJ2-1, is EAGVVQSPRYKIIEKKQPVAFWCNPISGHNTLYWYLQNLGQGPELLIRYENEEAVDDSQLPKDRFSAERLKGVDSTLKIQPAELGDSAVYLCASSAMPGGEQFFGPGTRLTVL.

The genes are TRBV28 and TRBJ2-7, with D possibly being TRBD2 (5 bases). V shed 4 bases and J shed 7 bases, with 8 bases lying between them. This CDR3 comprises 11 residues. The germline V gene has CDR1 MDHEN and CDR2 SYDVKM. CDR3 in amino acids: CASSSPGEQYF. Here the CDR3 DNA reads TGTGCCAGCAGTTCCCCGGGGGAGCAGTACTTC.

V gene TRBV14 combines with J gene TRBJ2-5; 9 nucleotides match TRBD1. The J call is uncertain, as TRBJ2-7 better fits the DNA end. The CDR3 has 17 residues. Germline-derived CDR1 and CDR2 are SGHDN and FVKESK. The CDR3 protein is CASSHPGQGTSSYEQYF. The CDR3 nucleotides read TGTGCCAGCAGCCACCCCGGACAGGGGACCAGCTCCTACGAGCAGTACTTC.

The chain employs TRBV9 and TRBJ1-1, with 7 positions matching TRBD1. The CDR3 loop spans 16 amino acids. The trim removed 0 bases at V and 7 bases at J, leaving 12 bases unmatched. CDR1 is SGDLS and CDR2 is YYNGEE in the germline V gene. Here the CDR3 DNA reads TGTGCCAGCAGCGTAGAGGCAGGGGGAAGGCGGGGTGAAGCTTTCTTT. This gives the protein CASSVEAGGRRGEAFF.

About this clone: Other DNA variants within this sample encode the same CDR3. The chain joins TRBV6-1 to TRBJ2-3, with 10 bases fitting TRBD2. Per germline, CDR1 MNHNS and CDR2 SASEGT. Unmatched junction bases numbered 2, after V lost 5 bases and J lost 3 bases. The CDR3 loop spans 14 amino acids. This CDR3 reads CASSHSGRTDTQYF. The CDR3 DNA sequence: TGTGCCAGCAGTCATAGCGGGAGGACAGATACGCAGTATTTT.